The entry below describes one TCR beta chain. Its antigen is still unknown. Germline CDR1 and CDR2: MNHEY and SMNVEV (reference sequence). V lost 3 bases and J lost 7, with 12 bases in between. The CDR3 has 14 amino acids. The sample comes from a study of chemoradiotherapy in HPV16-positive cancers. The overall study: Two HPV16-positive patients' cells yielded candidate HPV-specific clones and common motifs. Study-level results: In HPV16-positive patients, HPV-responsive T-cell expansion tracked better recurrence-free survival. Non-HPV-specific T cells did not expand in tumors during treatment, whereas candidate HPV-specific clones and E7-related motifs did.

The method was immunoSEQ multiplex PCR; TCRdb's version includes in-frame clones alone and lacks a portion of them. This sample has around 20,000 clones, with approximately 90% found just once. Sequenced material: blood, taken from a patient who underwent chemoradiotherapy. The chain links TRBV27 to TRBJ1-4; D ambiguous. The receptor was isolated from a human donor with HPV-associated anogenital cancer. Written as DNA, the CDR3 is TGTGCCAGCAGTTTTGGAGGGATAGGTGAAAAACTGTTTTTT. Translated, it gives CASSFGGIGEKLFF.